The clone carrying this TCR beta chain showed up just once. The target antigen is unknown. These data belong to a study of T cell responses to AZD1222 COVID-19 vaccine. On the study more broadly: Both about-4-week and about-12-week second-dose recipients were combined.

Germline loops: CDR1 SGHTA, CDR2 FQGTGA. This CDR3 spans 15 amino acids. V shed 5 bases and J shed 6 bases, with 17 bases lying between them. Regarding the study as a whole: Nearly half of spike-specific TCRs reportedly target variant regions that are unmutated in the B.1.351 and B.1.1.7 variants. Repertoire collection took place solely once the T cell response had peaked. White British donors predominated, females outnumbered males, and clonal diversity was possibly underestimated.

Data came from immunoSEQ multiplex PCR; TCRdb stores just in-frame clones and leaves some out. In the table there are about 160,000 clones, 88% of which are singletons. This clonotype originated in an adult in good health. This sample comprised peripheral blood, obtained on day 0 of AZD1222 vaccination. The chain combines TRBV7-3 with TRBJ1-5; possibly TRBD1 for D (6 bases). The CDR3 region has the DNA TGTGCCAGCAGCCCGGGGGCCCTAGACGGTCAGCCCCAGCATTTT. Translating it yields CASSPGALDGQPQHF. Using reference TRBV7-3 and TRBJ1-5 for the parts outside the CDR3, the full variable domain is GAGVSQTPSNKVTEKGKYVELRCDPISGHTALYWYRQSLGQGPEFLIYFQGTGAADDSGLPNDRFFAVRPEGSVSTLKIQRTERGDSAVYLCASSPGALDGQPQHFGDGTRLSIL.